The sequence of this T cell receptor (beta chain) was determined in a study of blood T cells in healthy people across ages. Study in general: About one barcoded beta molecule per two T cells was the capture yield of template switching. Study-wide findings and caveats: Per million T cells, TCR beta diversity dropped roughly linearly as age increased.

Concerning this clonotype itself: What it binds is unknown. One end of the junction fails to match germline, which may point to a read error.

This CDR3 has 13 residues. Germline V gene data show CDR1 as MDHEN and CDR2 as SYDVKM. Alongside a J-beta primer mix, a sample-barcoded 5' primer served in a second PCR lasting roughly 6 to 12 cycles. MiXCR was run by TCRdb on the 5' RACE reads, yielding one entry per CDR3 protein. The table includes just over 1 million distinct CDR3 sequences, 45% detected once. Each sample had at least 6 million PBMCs isolated. The V call is TRBV28, the J call TRBJ1-2; D is unclear. This receptor was obtained from a woman aged 55-69 years in good health. Specimen: blood. The DNA for the CDR3 is TGTGCCGGCAGTCAGGACGGTAAAGATGGCTACACCTTC. Its translation is CAGSQDGKDGYTF.